The 30 T cell receptor beta chains presented below share a single source sample, sequenced in a study of blood T cell repertoires in COVID-19. Generated by immunoSEQ multiplex PCR, the TCRdb table keeps only in-frame clones and is missing some. The sample lists roughly 140,000 clones; about 80% were seen once. What was sequenced was peripheral blood. The origin of the receptors is a human donor in a cohort sampled during active COVID-19.

The chain has TRBV5-1 and TRBJ2-5; maybe TRBD2 (6 bases). The CDR3 sequence is 14 residues long. Germline values: CDR1 SGHRS, CDR2 YFSETQ. The germline V and J ends were trimmed by 5 bases and 3 bases, with 14 bases remaining between them. CDR3 DNA: TGCGCCAGCAGGTCGGAGGGCTGGAAAGAGACCCAGTACTTC. Its translation: CASRSEGWKETQYF.

The chain joins TRBV10-3 to TRBJ2-5; 10 bases align to TRBD2. This CDR3 comprises 16 residues. The V and J ends lost 4 bases and 5 bases, in that order; junction bases with no gene match: 10. CDR1 and CDR2 (germline): ENHRY, SYGVKD. CDR3 region: CAISGPPGSGGETQYF. The CDR3 bases are TGTGCCATCAGTGGCCCCCCCGGTAGCGGGGGGGAGACCCAGTACTTC.

This chain joins TRBV5-1 and TRBJ1-6; D is unclear. Germline-derived CDR1 and CDR2 are SGHRS and YFSETQ. This CDR3 has 16 residues. V lost 5 bases, J lost 5 bases, and 17 bases lay in between. CDR3 loop: CASRSEAIVNNSPLHF. Written as DNA, the CDR3 is TGCGCCAGCAGATCGGAAGCGATCGTCAATAATTCACCCCTCCACTTT. The full variable domain, rest sourced from reference TRBV5-1 and TRBJ1-6, is KAGVTQTPRYLIKTRGQQVTLSCSPISGHRSVSWYQQTPGQGLQFLFEYFSETQRNKGNFPGRFSGRQFSNSRSEMNVSTLELGDSALYLCASRSEAIVNNSPLHFGNGTRLTVT.

As for this clone: The sample carries other DNA sequences with the same CDR3. The chain uses TRBV2 and TRBJ1-2; the match to TRBD1 covers 7 bases. Germline CDR1 reads SNHLY; CDR2 reads FYNNEI. This CDR3 spans 11 amino acids. V gave up 6 bases and J gave up 8 bases; unmatched junction bases: 3. The CDR3 here is CASSRQGGYTF. In nucleotides, the CDR3 is TGTGCCAGCAGCCGACAGGGCGGCTACACCTTC.

With regard to this clone: This may arise from a read error, as a much more abundant clone is one base away. The chain couples TRBV5-4 to TRBJ2-3; unclear D gene. Germline CDR1 SGHNT, CDR2 YYREEE (reference sequence). The CDR3 consists of 12 residues. As DNA, the CDR3 is TGTACCAGCAGCGTAGGCACAGATACGCAGTATTTT. Amino acid sequence: CTSSVGTDTQYF.

This chain uses TRBV20-1 with TRBJ1-2; 8 bases fit TRBD1. This CDR3 comprises 15 residues. From germline, CDR1 is DFQATT and CDR2 SNEGSKA (reference sequence). J gave up 8 bases and V 3 bases, and 14 bases lay outside the gene matches. Here the CDR3 DNA reads TGCAGTGCTAGTCTTGGGCAGGGGGCGCTTTCCGGCTACACCTTC. Its translation: CSASLGQGALSGYTF.

Only one count was recorded for this clone. The chain employs TRBV2 and TRBJ1-1; D gene unclear. The CDR3 extends over 14 amino acids. Germline V lookup: CDR1 SNHLY, CDR2 FYNNEI. V was cut by 5 bases and J by 1 base, with 11 bases left in between. CDR3 nucleotide sequence: TGTGCCAGCAGTTTTCTAAATCAGAACACTGAAGCTTTCTTT. Amino acid sequence: CASSFLNQNTEAFF.

The V gene is TRBV7-2, the J gene TRBJ2-7; possibly TRBD2 for D (5 bases). The V end was cut by 0 bases, the J end by 3 bases, with 12 bases between. The CDR3 extends over 15 amino acids. The germline V gene has CDR1 SGHTA and CDR2 FQGNSA. The CDR3 loop reads CASSLAGSGYYEQYF. CDR3 coding DNA: TGTGCCAGCAGCTTAGCAGGGTCGGGGTACTACGAGCAGTACTTC.

This clone has a handful of counts. V gene TRBV18 combines with J gene TRBJ1-1; no definite D call. Germline CDR1 reads KGHSH; CDR2 reads LQKENI. The CDR3 has 14 amino acids. V was clipped by 3 bases and J by 4 bases, with 12 bases between them. The CDR3 spells CASSPLAVTTEAFF. DNA of the CDR3: TGTGCCAGCTCACCCCTAGCGGTTACCACTGAAGCTTTCTTT. Full variable domain (outside the CDR3, taken from reference TRBV18 and TRBJ1-1): NAGVMQNPRHLVRRRGQEARLRCSPMKGHSHVYWYRQLPEEGLKFMVYLQKENIIDESGMPKERFSAEFPKEGPSILRIQQVVRGDSAAYFCASSPLAVTTEAFFGQGTRLTVV.

The chain employs TRBV6-5 and TRBJ1-3; D gene uncertain. Trimming took 7 bases from V and 0 from J, leaving 13 bases between them. The CDR3 consists of 15 residues. CDR1 is MNHEY, CDR2 SVGAGI, per germline. CDR3 in DNA: TGTGCCAGCACCCCGACACTCAACTCTGGAAACACCATATATTTT. Translation gives CASTPTLNSGNTIYF.

The J gene is TRBJ2-7, the V gene TRBV15; 9 positions match TRBD1. CDR3 size: 16 residues. Germline V CDR1 and CDR2: LNHNV, YYDKDF (reference sequence). V shed 3 bases, J shed 3 bases, and the junction held 9 bases outside the gene matches. The CDR3 reads CATSSPGTGSYYEQYF. The CDR3 coding sequence is TGTGCCACCAGCAGCCCCGGGACAGGGAGTTACTACGAGCAGTACTTC. Filled out from reference TRBV15 and TRBJ2-7, the complete variable domain reads DAMVIQNPRYQVTQFGKPVTLSCSQTLNHNVMYWYQQKSSQAPKLLFHYYDKDFNNEADTPDNFQSRRPNTSFCFLDIRSPGLGDTAMYLCATSSPGTGSYYEQYFGPGTRLTVT.

This chain joins TRBV5-4 and TRBJ1-4, with 8 bases identical to TRBD1. The germline gives CDR1 SGHNT, CDR2 YYREEE (reference sequence). The CDR3 is 15 amino acids. The V gene end was trimmed by 4 bases and the J gene end by 8 bases; junction bases not matched to a gene: 10. The CDR3 loop reads CASSTRQGRVEKLFF. CDR3 DNA: TGTGCCAGCAGCACCAGACAGGGGAGGGTGGAAAAACTGTTTTTT.

This chain links TRBV6-5 with TRBJ2-7; D is possibly TRBD1 (5 bases). CDR1 MNHEY and CDR2 SVGAGI come from the germline V gene. CDR3 length: 13 amino acids. Trimming shortened V by 5 bases and J by 3 bases, and 11 bases separated the two germline ends. The CDR3 DNA is TGTGCCAGCAGTCAGGGCAGGATCTACGAGCAGTACTTC. As protein: CASSQGRIYEQYF.

The gene calls are TRBV3-1 (or the pseudogene TRBV3-2) and TRBJ1-2; 7 nucleotides agree with TRBD1. J gave up 6 bases and V 5 bases, and 3 bases lay outside the gene matches. There are 12 residues in the CDR3. CDR1 is LGHDT and CDR2 is YNNKEL in the germline V gene (reference sequence). The DNA for the CDR3 is TGTGCCAGCAGCAGCGGACAGGATGGCTACACCTTC. Protein product: CASSSGQDGYTF.

V is TRBV5-1 and J is TRBJ2-5; 9 bases align to TRBD1. This CDR3 has 15 residues. V was clipped by 3 bases and J by 6 bases; unmatched bases: 9. Germline loops: CDR1 SGHRS, CDR2 YFSETQ. CDR3 in amino acids: CASSYTTGGGKTQYF. DNA for the CDR3: TGCGCCAGCAGCTACACCACAGGGGGCGGGAAGACCCAGTACTTC.

This clone was counted between two and nine times. The chain joins TRBV6-5 to TRBJ1-5; D unclear. Between the trimmed V and J ends, which lost 5 bases and 2 bases, there was a span of 7 bases. Germline-derived CDR1 and CDR2 are MNHEY and SVGAGI. The CDR3 covers 13 residues. The CDR3 nucleotides are TGTGCCAGCAGTCCTTTCGGCAATCAGCCCCAGCATTTT. Translated: CASSPFGNQPQHF.

V gene TRBV11-2 combines with J gene TRBJ1-1; tentative D call: TRBD1 (6 bases). Germline loops: CDR1 SGHAT, CDR2 FQNNGV. This CDR3 has 13 amino acids. Between the trimmed V and J ends, which lost 2 bases and 5 bases, there was a span of 9 bases. The DNA of the CDR3 is TGTGCCAGCAGCTTAAGCAGGGGAACTGAAGCTTTCTTT. This sequence encodes CASSLSRGTEAFF. Drawing the rest from reference TRBV11-2 and TRBJ1-1, the complete variable domain is EAGVAQSPRYKIIEKRQSVAFWCNPISGHATLYWYQQILGQGPKLLIQFQNNGVVDDSQLPKDRFSAERLKGVDSTLKIQPAKLEDSAVYLCASSLSRGTEAFFGQGTRLTVV.

The rearrangement uses TRBV2 and TRBJ2-7, with a weak D call TRBD1 (6 bases). The CDR3 spans 14 residues. Trimming removed 8 bases at V and 5 bases at J, with 19 bases between. In germline, CDR1 is SNHLY, CDR2 FYNNEI. CDR3 residues: CASSVTGPPDEQYF. In DNA form, the CDR3 reads TGTGCCAGCTCCGTTACAGGGCCCCCTGACGAGCAGTACTTC.

J is TRBJ1-2 and V is TRBV11-2, with D perhaps TRBD1 (6 bases). The CDR3 consists of 16 residues. Deletions cut 1 base from V and 0 bases from J, with 12 bases between. Germline CDR1 reads SGHAT; CDR2 reads FQNNGV. CDR3 sequence (DNA): TGTGCCAGCAGCTTAGCTGGGACAAGAGCTAACTATGGCTACACCTTC. This translates into CASSLAGTRANYGYTF.

The chain is built from TRBV11-2 and TRBJ1-2, with 8 nucleotides matching TRBD1. Germline assignment: CDR1 SGHAT and CDR2 FQNNGV. This CDR3 has 14 residues. Unmatched junction bases numbered 7, after V lost 2 bases and J lost 8 bases. The CDR3 here is CASSLQGALFGYTF. Here the CDR3 DNA reads TGTGCCAGCAGCTTACAGGGGGCACTCTTCGGCTACACCTTC.

The chain couples TRBV6-1 to TRBJ1-5; unclear D gene. V lost 0 bases, J lost 9 bases, and 9 bases lay in between. The CDR3 spans 13 residues. Germline lookup yields CDR1 MNHNS and CDR2 SASEGT. CDR3 loop: CASSEAERRPQHF. The CDR3 DNA is TGTGCCAGCAGTGAAGCGGAGCGGAGGCCCCAGCATTTT.

The rearrangement links TRBV28 to TRBJ2-1, with a tentative D call TRBD2 (7 bases). CDR1 is MDHEN and CDR2 is SYDVKM in the germline V gene. This CDR3 comprises 14 residues. V lost 5 bases and J lost 8, with 16 bases in between. The DNA for the CDR3 is TGTGCCAGCAGTCGAGGGGGGGGTAGCCATGAGCAGTTCTTC. Its protein is CASSRGGGSHEQFF. The entire variable domain, with the rest obtained from reference TRBV28 and TRBJ2-1, is as follows: DVKVTQSSRYLVKRTGEKVFLECVQDMDHENMFWYRQDPGLGLRLIYFSYDVKMKEKGDIPEGYSVSREKKERFSLILESASTNQTSMYLCASSRGGGSHEQFFGPGTRLTVL.

In this sample, this clone turned up a few times. The CDR3 coding sequence is TGCGCCAGCAGCCTCGCTCCGGGACAGAAAACTGAAGCTTTCTTT. It encodes CASSLAPGQKTEAFF. The chain recombines TRBV4-1 with TRBJ1-1, with 7 bases identical to TRBD1. The V gene end was trimmed by 4 bases and the J gene end by 5 bases; junction bases not matched to a gene: 10. CDR3 length: 15 residues. Germline V lookup: CDR1 MGHRA, CDR2 YSYEKL.

This clone was seen a handful of times. The rearrangement joins TRBV7-9 to TRBJ1-2; TRBD1 agrees at 9 bases. Germline CDR1 is SEHNR and CDR2 is FQNEAQ (reference sequence). The V gene end was trimmed by 5 bases and the J gene end by 4 bases; junction bases not matched to a gene: 5. The CDR3 loop spans 14 amino acids. CDR3 residues: CASSRTGDLYGYTF. CDR3 bases: TGTGCCAGCAGCCGGACAGGGGACCTCTATGGCTACACCTTC.

The rearrangement joins TRBV6-5 to TRBJ1-2, with D hard to call. Germline lookup yields CDR1 MNHEY and CDR2 SVGAGI. CDR3 size: 15 residues. Trimming took off 0 bases at V and 2 bases at J, with 10 bases between the two ends. CDR3: CASSYSPHSNYGYTF. CDR3 coding DNA: TGTGCCAGCAGTTACTCTCCCCACAGCAACTATGGCTACACCTTC.

The chain combines TRBV11-3 with TRBJ2-5; 7 bases are shared with TRBD1. After removal of 1 base from V and 2 bases from J, the junction contained 4 bases not matched to a gene. The germline V gene has CDR1 SGHNT and CDR2 YENEEA. CDR3 length: 15 residues. The CDR3 DNA is TGTGCCAGCAGCTTAGGGGGCAGGGGGCAAGAGACCCAGTACTTC. Its protein is CASSLGGRGQETQYF.

The chain carries TRBV2 and TRBJ2-5; TRBD1 is a possible D gene (5 bases). With 8 bases removed from V and 1 base from J, the gap between germline ends came to 11 bases. This CDR3 region has 13 residues. In germline, CDR1 is SNHLY, CDR2 FYNNEI. The CDR3 spells CASLRQTQETQYF. The CDR3 nucleotides read TGTGCCAGCCTCCGACAGACCCAAGAGACCCAGTACTTC.

The chain combines TRBV9 with TRBJ1-1; no definite D call. The V gene's germline CDR1 is SGDLS and CDR2 YYNGEE. Trimming shortened V by 6 bases and J by 1 base, and 10 bases separated the two germline ends. The CDR3 extends over 13 amino acids. The CDR3 DNA reads TGTGCCAGCAACCCGGCAGGGAACACTGAAGCTTTCTTT. Its protein product is CASNPAGNTEAFF.

This chain joins TRBV5-8 and TRBJ2-1; D may be TRBD1 (6 bases). This CDR3 has 15 amino acids. Trimming removed 0 bases at V and 4 bases at J, with 11 bases between. Germline lookup yields CDR1 SGHTS and CDR2 YDEGEE. CDR3 region: CASSLARGKYNEQFF. The CDR3 DNA sequence: TGTGCCAGCAGCTTGGCTAGGGGGAAATACAATGAGCAGTTCTTC. Based on the CDR3 plus reference TRBV5-8 and TRBJ2-1, the full variable domain is EAGVTQSPTHLIKTRGQQATLRCSPISGHTSVYWYQQALGLGLQFLLWYDEGEERNRGNFPPRFSGRQFPNYSSELNVNALELEDSALYLCASSLARGKYNEQFFGPGTRLTVL.

A few counts support this clone. This chain connects TRBV6-5 to TRBJ1-4; D not certain. Trimming left V 6 bases short and J 7 bases short, with 12 bases between. The length of the CDR3 is 13 residues. CDR1 and CDR2 (germline): MNHEY, SVGAGI. The CDR3 sequence is CASRHVGSEKLFF. CDR3 in DNA: TGTGCCAGCAGACATGTTGGGAGTGAAAAACTGTTTTTT.